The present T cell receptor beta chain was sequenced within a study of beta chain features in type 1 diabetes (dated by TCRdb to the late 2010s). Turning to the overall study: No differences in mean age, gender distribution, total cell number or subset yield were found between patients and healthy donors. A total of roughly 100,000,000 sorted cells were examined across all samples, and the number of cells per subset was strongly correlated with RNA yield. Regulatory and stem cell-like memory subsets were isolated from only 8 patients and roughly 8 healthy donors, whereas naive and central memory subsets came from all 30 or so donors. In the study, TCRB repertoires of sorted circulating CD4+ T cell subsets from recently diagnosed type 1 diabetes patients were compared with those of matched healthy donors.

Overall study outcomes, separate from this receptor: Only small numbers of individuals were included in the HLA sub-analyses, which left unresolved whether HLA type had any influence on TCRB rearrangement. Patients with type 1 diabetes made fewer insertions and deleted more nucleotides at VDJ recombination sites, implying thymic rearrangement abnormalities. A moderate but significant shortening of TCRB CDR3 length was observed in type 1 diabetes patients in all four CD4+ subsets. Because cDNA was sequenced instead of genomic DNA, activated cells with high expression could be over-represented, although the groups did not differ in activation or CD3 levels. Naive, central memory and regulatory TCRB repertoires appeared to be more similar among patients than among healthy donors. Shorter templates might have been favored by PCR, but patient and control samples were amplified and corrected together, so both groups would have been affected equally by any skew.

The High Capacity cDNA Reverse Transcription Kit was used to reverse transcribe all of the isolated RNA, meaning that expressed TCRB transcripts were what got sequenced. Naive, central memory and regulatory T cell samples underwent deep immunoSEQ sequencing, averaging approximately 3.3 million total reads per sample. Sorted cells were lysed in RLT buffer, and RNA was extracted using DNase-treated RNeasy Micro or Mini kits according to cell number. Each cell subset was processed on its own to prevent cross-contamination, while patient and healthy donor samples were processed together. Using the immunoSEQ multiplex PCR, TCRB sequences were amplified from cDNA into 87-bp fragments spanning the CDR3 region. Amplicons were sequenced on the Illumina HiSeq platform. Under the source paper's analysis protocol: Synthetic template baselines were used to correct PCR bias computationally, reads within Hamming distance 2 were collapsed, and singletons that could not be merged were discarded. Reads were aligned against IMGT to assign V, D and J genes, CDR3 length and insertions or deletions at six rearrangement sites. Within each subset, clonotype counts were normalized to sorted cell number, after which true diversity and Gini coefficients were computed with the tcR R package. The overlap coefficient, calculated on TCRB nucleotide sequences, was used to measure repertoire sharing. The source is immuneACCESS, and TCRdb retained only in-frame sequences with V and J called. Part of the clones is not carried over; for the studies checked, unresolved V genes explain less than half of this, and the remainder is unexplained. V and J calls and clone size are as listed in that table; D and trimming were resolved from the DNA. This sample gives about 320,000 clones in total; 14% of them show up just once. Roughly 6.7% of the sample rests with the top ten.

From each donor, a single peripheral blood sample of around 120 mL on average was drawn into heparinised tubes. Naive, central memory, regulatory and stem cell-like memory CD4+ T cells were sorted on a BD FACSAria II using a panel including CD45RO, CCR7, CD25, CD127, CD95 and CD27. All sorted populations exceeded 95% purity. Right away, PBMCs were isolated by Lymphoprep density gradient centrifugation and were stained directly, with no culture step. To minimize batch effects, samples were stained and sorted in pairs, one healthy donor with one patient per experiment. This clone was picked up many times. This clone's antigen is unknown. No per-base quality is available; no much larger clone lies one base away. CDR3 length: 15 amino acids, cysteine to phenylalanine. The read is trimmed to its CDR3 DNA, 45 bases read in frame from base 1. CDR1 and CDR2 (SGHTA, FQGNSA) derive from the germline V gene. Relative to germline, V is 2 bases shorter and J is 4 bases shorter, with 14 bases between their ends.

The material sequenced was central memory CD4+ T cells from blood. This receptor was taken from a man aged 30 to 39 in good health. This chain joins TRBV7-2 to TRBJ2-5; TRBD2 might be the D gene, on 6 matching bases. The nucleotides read TGTGCCAGCAGCTTATCCCCGGCGGGGATAGAGACCCAGTACTTC. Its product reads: CASSLSPAGIETQYF.